Described below is a single T cell receptor (beta chain) sequence and its context. The antigen is unknown. Profiling relied on immunoSEQ multiplex PCR, and the TCRdb table lists in-frame clones only, not all of them. Of 55,000 to 85,000 clones listed, 90% to 95% were seen once; the top ten hold around 0.037%. The CDR3 is 16 amino acids. This entry belongs to a study of human thymus T cells. General study results and limits: Apparent skewing of V and J gene usage characterized both thymic and blood repertoires. The related literature has documented a marked overlap of thymic repertoires among unrelated individuals.

During corrective heart surgery, resections were taken, and the thymus tissue came from them. Corrective surgery for congenital heart defects was being performed on the healthy Finnish infants who were the donors. This sequence joins TRBV12-2 and TRBJ2-1; TRBD2, the D gene given by the table, was not confirmed from the DNA. TRBV12-2 is reported as a pseudogene. This clonotype was obtained from a girl under three years old with a congenital heart defect but otherwise immunologically healthy. The sample taken for sequencing was thymus tissue. The CDR3 reads CASRQEGAGRPNEQFF. The CDR3 bases are TGTGCAAGTCGCCAAGAAGGGGCGGGGCGACCCAATGAGCAGTTCTTC.